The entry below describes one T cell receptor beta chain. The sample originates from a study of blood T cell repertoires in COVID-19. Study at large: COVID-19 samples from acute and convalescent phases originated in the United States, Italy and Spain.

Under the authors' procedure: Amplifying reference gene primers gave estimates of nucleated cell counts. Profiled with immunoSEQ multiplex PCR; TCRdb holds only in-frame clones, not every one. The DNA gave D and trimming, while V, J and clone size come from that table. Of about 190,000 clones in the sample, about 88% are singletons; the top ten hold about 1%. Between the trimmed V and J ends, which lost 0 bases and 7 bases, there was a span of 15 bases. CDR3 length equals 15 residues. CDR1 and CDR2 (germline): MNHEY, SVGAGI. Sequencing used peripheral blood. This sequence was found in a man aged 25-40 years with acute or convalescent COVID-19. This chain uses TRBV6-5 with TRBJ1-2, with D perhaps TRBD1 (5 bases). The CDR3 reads CASSYSIRVSSGYTF. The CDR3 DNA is TGTGCCAGCAGTTACTCTATCAGGGTATCAAGTGGCTACACCTTC.